This TCR beta chain was recovered during a study of CD8 T cells in ankylosing spondylitis. The study's findings and limits: Disease-linked clones reportedly concentrated significantly in matched ankylosing spondylitis synovial fluid. Reports of some motif variants in reactive arthritis synovial fluid and blood predate this one. Peripheral blood samples showed relatively rare disease-linked clones, and these clones were CD8+.

Germline lookup yields CDR1 SQVTM and CDR2 ANQGSEA. Trimming took off 4 bases at V and 4 bases at J, with 10 bases between the two ends. The CDR3 is made up of 12 amino acids. This clonotype came up many times. Its matching antigen is unknown. Making the TCR beta libraries involved quantitative 5'-RACE with molecular barcodes. TCRdb ran MiXCR on the 5' RACE reads and lists one entry per CDR3 protein. The sample holds 200,000 to 300,000 distinct CDR3 sequences; approximately 7.6% are singletons and the top ten take roughly 5%. The TCR sequence derives from a female donor with ankylosing spondylitis or in good health (not recorded which). This sequence joins TRBV29-1 and TRBJ2-5, with D possibly TRBD2 on 6 matching bases. The material sequenced was blood, either unsorted or a sorted T cell fraction (not recorded which). For the CDR3, the DNA is TGCAGCGTTGGGGGAGGCGGAGAGACCCAGTACTTC. It specifies CSVGGGGETQYF.